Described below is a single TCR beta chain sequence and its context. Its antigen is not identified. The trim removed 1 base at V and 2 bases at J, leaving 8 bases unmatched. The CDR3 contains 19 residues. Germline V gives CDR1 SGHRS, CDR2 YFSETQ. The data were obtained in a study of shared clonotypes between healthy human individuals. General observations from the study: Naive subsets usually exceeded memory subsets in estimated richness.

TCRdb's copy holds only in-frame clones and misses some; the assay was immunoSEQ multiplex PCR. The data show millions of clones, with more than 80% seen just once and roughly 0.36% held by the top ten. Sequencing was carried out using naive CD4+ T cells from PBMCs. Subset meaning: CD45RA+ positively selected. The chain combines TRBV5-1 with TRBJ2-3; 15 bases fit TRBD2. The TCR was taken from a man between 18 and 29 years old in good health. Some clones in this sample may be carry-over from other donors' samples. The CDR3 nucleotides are TGCGCCAGCAGCTTGTTGGGACTAGCGGGAGGAGGCACCACAGATACGCAGTATTTT. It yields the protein CASSLLGLAGGGTTDTQYF.